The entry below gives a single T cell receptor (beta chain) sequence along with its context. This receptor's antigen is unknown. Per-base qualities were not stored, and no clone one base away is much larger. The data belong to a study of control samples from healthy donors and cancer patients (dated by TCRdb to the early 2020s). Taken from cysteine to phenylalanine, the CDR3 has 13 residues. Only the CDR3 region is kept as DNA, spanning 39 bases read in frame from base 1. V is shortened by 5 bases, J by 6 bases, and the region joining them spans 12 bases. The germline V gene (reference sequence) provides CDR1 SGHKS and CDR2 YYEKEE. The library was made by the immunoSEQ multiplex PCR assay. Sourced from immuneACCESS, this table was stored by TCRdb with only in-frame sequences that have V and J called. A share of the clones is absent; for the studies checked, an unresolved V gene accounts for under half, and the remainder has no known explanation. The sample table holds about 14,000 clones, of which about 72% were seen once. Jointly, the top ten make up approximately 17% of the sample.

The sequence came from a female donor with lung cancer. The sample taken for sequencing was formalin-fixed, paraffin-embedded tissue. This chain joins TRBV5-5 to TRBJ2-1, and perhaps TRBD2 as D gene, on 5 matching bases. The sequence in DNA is TGTGCCAGCAGGTTAGGACTTCCCAATGAGCAGTTCTTC. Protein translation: CASRLGLPNEQFF.